The rows below give T cell receptor beta chains drawn from one sample of a study of blood T cell repertoires in COVID-19. The table came from immunoSEQ multiplex PCR; TCRdb's copy has only in-frame clones and leaves some out. This table has about 25,000 clones, about 86% appearing once. The sample taken for sequencing was peripheral blood. The receptor source for this set is a man in his 70s with acute or convalescent COVID-19. The conserved cysteine and the conserved F or W are not part of the CDR3 here. Fields, in order: V gene, J gene, CDR3 length, CDR3 protein.

v_gene: TRBV3-1/TRBV3-2; j_gene: TRBJ2-1; len: 15; CDR3aa: ASSPQATASSYNEQF
v_gene: TRBV20-1; j_gene: TRBJ2-1; len: 13; CDR3aa: SASLGLAGNNEQF
v_gene: TRBV6-5; j_gene: TRBJ2-5; len: 13; CDR3aa: ASSPASGMAKTQY
v_gene: TRBV5-6; j_gene: TRBJ2-3; len: 13; CDR3aa: ASSLEGQGIGTQY
v_gene: TRBV7-2; j_gene: TRBJ1-1; len: 11; CDR3aa: ASSSDRNTEAF
v_gene: TRBV7-3; j_gene: TRBJ1-4; len: 14; CDR3aa: ASSLQAAGTNEKLF
v_gene: TRBV4-3; j_gene: TRBJ2-1; len: 13; CDR3aa: ASSRLGSSYNEQF
v_gene: TRBV7-9; j_gene: TRBJ1-4; len: 12; CDR3aa: ASSRGGGDEKLF
v_gene: TRBV5-1; j_gene: TRBJ1-6; len: 13; CDR3aa: ASSLVGDRDSPLH
v_gene: TRBV24-1; j_gene: TRBJ2-1; len: 15; CDR3aa: ATSDSYRGLREGEQF
v_gene: TRBV10-3; j_gene: TRBJ2-3; len: 13; CDR3aa: AISLGQSSTDTQY
v_gene: TRBV7-2; j_gene: TRBJ2-2; len: 12; CDR3aa: ASREKGGTGELF
v_gene: TRBV2; j_gene: TRBJ2-2; len: 14; CDR3aa: ASKGGTGITTGELF
v_gene: TRBV21-1; j_gene: TRBJ1-4; len: 16; CDR3aa: ASSKGWNRGPNNEKLF
v_gene: TRBV5-4; j_gene: TRBJ2-1; len: 13; CDR3aa: ASSLAGGDYNEQF
v_gene: TRBV7-9; j_gene: TRBJ1-2; len: 15; CDR3aa: ASSFPGLQGRDYGYT
v_gene: TRBV7-2; j_gene: TRBJ1-2; len: 12; CDR3aa: ASSLAMGGYGYT
v_gene: TRBV7-9; j_gene: TRBJ2-6; len: 14; CDR3aa: ASSQTGGSGANVLT
v_gene: TRBV19; j_gene: TRBJ1-4; len: 12; CDR3aa: ASRWGGLNEKLF
v_gene: TRBV20-1; j_gene: TRBJ1-2; len: 11; CDR3aa: SASLGDRDGYT
v_gene: TRBV4-3; j_gene: TRBJ2-2; len: 10; CDR3aa: ASSPTDGELF
v_gene: TRBV4-3; j_gene: TRBJ1-1; len: 13; CDR3aa: ASSQEWGEITEAF
v_gene: TRBV18; j_gene: TRBJ2-7; len: 13; CDR3aa: ASSGGQVSSYEQY
v_gene: TRBV28; j_gene: TRBJ2-7; len: 14; CDR3aa: ASSLPGTGGFYEQY
v_gene: TRBV24-1; j_gene: TRBJ2-2; len: 13; CDR3aa: ATSDSQGFNGELF
v_gene: TRBV19; j_gene: TRBJ2-1; len: 13; CDR3aa: ASSIGLNRYNEQF
v_gene: TRBV6-2/TRBV6-3; j_gene: TRBJ1-1; len: 12; CDR3aa: ASSPRQGWTEAF
v_gene: TRBV29-1; j_gene: TRBJ2-1; len: 12; CDR3aa: STTTGTHGNEQF
v_gene: TRBV7-2; j_gene: TRBJ1-5; len: 11; CDR3aa: ASSSGQSQPQH
v_gene: TRBV5-1; j_gene: TRBJ2-7; len: 13; CDR3aa: ASSKEGQRTYEQY
v_gene: TRBV19; j_gene: TRBJ1-2; len: 11; CDR3aa: ASSIGTGSGYT
v_gene: TRBV25-1; j_gene: TRBJ1-2; len: 13; CDR3aa: ASSGTGGALSGYT
v_gene: TRBV19; j_gene: TRBJ1-5; len: 12; CDR3aa: ASSIDRNNQPQH
v_gene: TRBV18; j_gene: TRBJ2-2; len: 14; CDR3aa: ASSPLAGDNTGELF
v_gene: TRBV12-3/TRBV12-4; j_gene: TRBJ1-1; len: 11; CDR3aa: ASSPRTGGGAF
v_gene: TRBV5-1; j_gene: TRBJ2-1; len: 13; CDR3aa: ASSLTSGTYNEQF
v_gene: TRBV5-4; j_gene: TRBJ2-3; len: 16; CDR3aa: ASSLGTSGPGSTDTQY
v_gene: TRBV4-2; j_gene: TRBJ1-3; len: 16; CDR3aa: ASSQDGPRLSSGNTIY
v_gene: TRBV18; j_gene: TRBJ1-2; len: 14; CDR3aa: ASSPTVTGGGYGYT
v_gene: TRBV5-1; j_gene: TRBJ2-7; len: 12; CDR3aa: ASSLARSSYEQY
v_gene: TRBV6-2/TRBV6-3; j_gene: TRBJ2-3; len: 15; CDR3aa: ASSYSTSGKGGDTQY
v_gene: TRBV7-6; j_gene: TRBJ2-5; len: 11; CDR3aa: ASSLEGLETQY
v_gene: TRBV7-2; j_gene: TRBJ2-5; len: 11; CDR3aa: ASSFQIQETQY
v_gene: TRBV6-2/TRBV6-3; j_gene: TRBJ2-3; len: 13; CDR3aa: ASSSASGRAITQY
v_gene: TRBV5-1; j_gene: TRBJ2-1; len: 12; CDR3aa: ASSISGSYNEQF
v_gene: TRBV5-1; j_gene: TRBJ2-7; len: 11; CDR3aa: ASSSDGGYEQY
v_gene: TRBV11-2; j_gene: TRBJ2-1; len: 10; CDR3aa: ASSFSYNEQF
v_gene: TRBV6-5; j_gene: TRBJ2-7; len: 11; CDR3aa: ASLKAEGYEQY
v_gene: TRBV7-6; j_gene: TRBJ2-1; len: 13; CDR3aa: ASSSRTSGYNEQF
v_gene: TRBV10-3; j_gene: TRBJ2-6; len: 12; CDR3aa: AISQGTGANVLT
v_gene: TRBV9; j_gene: TRBJ2-1; len: 14; CDR3aa: ASSERGGGNYNEQF